One and the same sample provided the 8 T cell receptor beta chains below, sequenced in a study of regulatory T cells in long-lasting Graves disease. Time point here: newly diagnosed GD, antithyroid drugs for less than 3 months. PBMCs were the source of the RNA used for TCR sequencing. Arm-PCR of CDR3 regions with iRepertoire HTBI primers generated TCR beta libraries. TCRdb analysed the multiplex PCR reads with MiXCR anew, one entry per CDR3 protein. This table holds around 450,000 distinct CDR3 sequences, 15% to 20% found once. These data also formed part of another study, on T cells in Graves' hyperthyroidism and ophthalmopathy.

The sample consisted of peripheral blood mononuclear cells (PBMCs), taken at new diagnosis, from a patient treated with antithyroid drugs. Every receptor here comes from a man in his forties with Graves disease.

About this clonotype itself: This clone may be a read error of a much larger clone one base away. The rearrangement uses TRBV20-1 and TRBJ2-1, with a possible D match to TRBD2 (5 bases). The CDR3 length is 12 residues. Germline-derived CDR1 and CDR2 are DFQATT and SNEGSKA (reference sequence). Trimming stripped 3 bases from V and 13 bases from J, with 16 bases between. The CDR3 here is CSARVGWETQFF. For the CDR3, the DNA is TGCAGTGCTAGGGTGGGGTGGGAGACCCAGTTCTTC.

This clonotype was observed at least ten times. The chain uses TRBV5-1 and TRBJ1-1; no clear D. V dropped 4 bases and J dropped 3 bases, with 10 bases sitting between them. The germline gives CDR1 SGHRS, CDR2 YFSETQ. The CDR3 runs to 13 residues. CDR3 loop: CASSPGRDTEAFF. The CDR3 region has the DNA TGCGCCAGCAGCCCCGGGCGGGACACTGAAGCTTTCTTT.

This clonotype was counted many times. V is TRBV20-1 and J is TRBJ2-2; D unresolved. V was clipped by 3 bases and J by 3 bases, with 5 bases between them. Germline V gene lookup returns CDR1 DFQATT and CDR2 SNEGSKA (reference sequence). The CDR3 is 12 residues long. CDR3 DNA sequence: TGCAGTGCTAGTTGGGACACCGGGGAGCTGTTTTTT. Residues: CSASWDTGELFF.

The gene calls are TRBV6-2 or TRBV6-3 and TRBJ1-5; 7 nucleotides line up with TRBD1. Germline V gives CDR1 MNHEY, CDR2 SVGEGT. The V and J ends lost 6 bases and 2 bases, in that order; junction bases with no gene match: 4. The CDR3 is 14 amino acids. In DNA form, the CDR3 reads TGTGCCAGCAGGGACAGGAGGGGCAATCAGCCCCAGCATTTT. Encoded protein: CASRDRRGNQPQHF.

This chain joins TRBV6-1 and TRBJ2-7, with 7 bases fitting TRBD2. The CDR3 has 14 amino acids. After removal of 1 base from V and 1 base from J, the junction contained 1 base not matched to a gene. Germline V CDR1 and CDR2: MNHNS, SASEGT. The CDR3 is CASSEGGGSYEQYF. CDR3 DNA: TGTGCCAGCAGTGAAGGGGGGGGGTCCTACGAGCAGTACTTC.

The chain links TRBV9 to TRBJ1-1; D call uncertain. Trimming cost V 0 bases and J 4 bases, with 10 bases left between them. The CDR3 loop spans 14 amino acids. The germline V gene encodes CDR1 SGDLS and CDR2 YYNGEE. This CDR3 is CASSVVASGTEAFF. CDR3 nucleotides: TGTGCCAGCAGCGTAGTGGCTTCGGGCACTGAAGCTTTCTTT. The full variable domain, completed using reference TRBV9 and TRBJ1-1, is DSGVTQTPKHLITATGQRVTLRCSPRSGDLSVYWYQQSLDQGLQFLIQYYNGEERAKGNILERFSAQQFPDLHSELNLSSLELGDSALYFCASSVVASGTEAFFGQGTRLTVV.

Turning to this clonotype: One base away lies a much larger clone, so this may be a sequencing read error. The chain recombines TRBV5-1 with TRBJ2-1; 9 bases match TRBD2. Germline trimming cut 4 bases from V and 8 bases from J; bases unmatched to any gene: 7. Germline CDR1 reads SGHRS; CDR2 reads YFSETQ. CDR3 size: 14 residues. The CDR3 is CASSLSGSVDEQFF. CDR3 in DNA: TGCGCCAGCAGCCTTAGCGGGAGTGTCGATGAGCAGTTCTTC.

In this sample, this clonotype turned up a few times. Lacking the conserved final phenylalanine or tryptophan, this CDR3 likely reflects a read error. The chain employs TRBV18 and TRBJ1-1; no reliable D call. The V end was cut by 6 bases, the J end by 1 base, with 9 bases between. Germline V gene data show CDR1 as KGHSH and CDR2 as LQKENI. The length of the CDR3 is 13 residues. The CDR3 loop reads CASSREQNTEAFS. CDR3 bases: TGTGCCAGCTCTCGGGAGCAGAACACTGAAGCTTTCTCT.